This T cell receptor beta chain was retrieved from a study of T cell responses to AZD1222 COVID-19 vaccine (dated by TCRdb to the early 2020s). About the investigation overall: AZD1222 recipients given second doses at about 4 weeks or at about 12 weeks were pooled, since spike-specific TCR depth and breadth were not found to differ between the two schedules. TCR sequencing was performed for roughly 240 trial participants, of whom around 200 were given two doses of AZD1222 and around 25 were given two doses of MenACWY control vaccine. Trial participants were enrolled by age into subgroups of 18-55, 56-69 and 70-plus years, and about 150, 27 and 61 TCR-sequenced participants, respectively, were included in these subgroups.

The time point label, read with the paper, signifies: baseline before first vaccination. Vaccinee samples came from UK trials COV001 and COV002, including a single-blind randomized controlled phase 2/3 trial of AZD1222 (ChAdOx1 nCoV-19) in healthy adults. For TCRbeta chain sequencing, PBMC samples were collected from trial participants at day 0 and at day 28 after the second dose. The CDR3 regions of human TCRbeta chains were analyzed by immunosequencing. Per the source publication's procedure: TCRs in the repertoires were matched against a reference library of SARS-CoV-2-specific TCRs that had been generated with the MIRA antigen-specificity platform. Breadth meant the fraction of unique TCRs that were SARS-CoV-2-associated, whereas depth meant the fraction of total T cells that were SARS-CoV-2-associated. Each spike-specific TCR was assigned to its reactive spike region and to a CD4 or CD8 class using the MIRA data. Log10-transformed breadth and depth values were compared by one-way ANOVA with Sidak's multiple comparisons tests. This immuneACCESS table, as held by TCRdb, lists in-frame sequences with V and J called but not all clones. Of the missing ones, under half trace to an unresolved V gene in checked studies; the others have no known cause. The D gene and trimming were derived from the DNA, and the V and J assignments and clone size from that table. In all, the sample holds over 150,000 clones, and about 90% of those were seen once. Of the sample, about 3% falls within the top ten clones.

What the study reported, not specific to this receptor: Because no day 14 peak-response samples were available, the repertoires could be characterized only after the peak T cell response. Reportedly, close to half of the unique spike-specific TCRs recognized epitopes lying outside the regions that are mutated in the B.1.351 and B.1.1.7 variants. Conclusions about previously exposed vaccinees were limited because only a handful of AZD1222 recipients were SARS-CoV-2 seropositive at baseline. Participants were mostly white British and included more females than males, and it was suggested by the authors that clonal diversity may have been underestimated. CD4 TCRs associated with the vaccine covered the entire spike protein, and the dominant responses were in regions 160-218 and 743-854. The 56-69-year group was small, and its depth increase did not reach significance, likely because of low power. Spike-specific TCR breadth and depth rose significantly after two AZD1222 doses compared with day 0 and with MenACWY recipients.

Here V drops 0 bases and J drops 6 bases, and the junction holds 4 bases not matched to any gene. The CDR3 measures 15 amino acids from cysteine to phenylalanine. Only the CDR3 region is kept as DNA, spanning 45 bases read in frame from base 1. CDR1 and CDR2, per the germline V gene (reference sequence), are MNHEY and SMNVEV. Worth noting for this clone: Its antigen is still unknown. Nothing much larger sits one base from this clone, and base qualities are not available.

This sequence originates from an adult in good health. The source material was peripheral blood, sampled on day 0 of AZD1222 vaccination. Recombination joined TRBV27 with TRBJ2-1, with 8 junctional bases fitting TRBD2. The CDR3 in this case is CASSLSAGGVNEQFF. Read as DNA, the sequence is TGTGCCAGCAGTTTATCGGCGGGAGGCGTCAATGAGCAGTTCTTC.